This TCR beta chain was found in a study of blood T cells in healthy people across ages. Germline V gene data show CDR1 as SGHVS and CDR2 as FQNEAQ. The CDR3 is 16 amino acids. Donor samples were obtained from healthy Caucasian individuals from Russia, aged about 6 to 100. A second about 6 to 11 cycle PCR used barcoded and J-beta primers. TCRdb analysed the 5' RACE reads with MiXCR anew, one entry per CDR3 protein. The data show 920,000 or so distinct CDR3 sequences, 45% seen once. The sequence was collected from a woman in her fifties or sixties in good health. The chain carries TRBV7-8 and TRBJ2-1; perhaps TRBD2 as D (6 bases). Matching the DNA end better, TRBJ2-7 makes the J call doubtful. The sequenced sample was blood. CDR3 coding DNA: TGTGCCAGCAGCCCAAGGGTCGCGGGGAGTGTAGACGAGCAGTACTTC. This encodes CASSPRVAGSVDEQYF.